This T cell receptor (beta chain) was found in a study of early T cells in non-severe SARS-CoV-2 infection. About the research overall: Sequencing input comprised bulk RNA from unsorted whole blood; chain pairing was not available.

Unique molecular identifiers tagged individual cDNA molecules. TCRdb re-analysed the 5' RACE reads in MiXCR, keeping a single row per CDR3 protein. The repertoire holds some 30,000 distinct CDR3 sequences, about 4.9% seen once, with around 5.9% in the top ten. CDR3 length equals 14 residues. Germline values: CDR1 SGHDN, CDR2 FVKESK. Trimming removed 1 base from V and 0 bases from J, with 7 bases in between. This clonotype was counted many times. The sequences come from whole blood, collected at baseline. The rearrangement uses TRBV14 and TRBJ2-7; D not resolved. The TCR comes from an adult who was a healthcare worker with PCR-confirmed SARS-CoV-2 infection or an uninfected control (not recorded which). CDR3 sequence (DNA): TGTGCCAGCAGCCAAGGGACGTACTCCTACGAGCAGTACTTC. It translates to CASSQGTYSYEQYF. The full variable domain, completed using reference TRBV14 and TRBJ2-7, is EAGVTQFPSHSVIEKGQTVTLRCDPISGHDNLYWYRRVMGKEIKFLLHFVKESKQDESGMPNNRFLAERTGGTYSTLKVQPAELEDSGVYFCASSQGTYSYEQYFGPGTRLTVT.